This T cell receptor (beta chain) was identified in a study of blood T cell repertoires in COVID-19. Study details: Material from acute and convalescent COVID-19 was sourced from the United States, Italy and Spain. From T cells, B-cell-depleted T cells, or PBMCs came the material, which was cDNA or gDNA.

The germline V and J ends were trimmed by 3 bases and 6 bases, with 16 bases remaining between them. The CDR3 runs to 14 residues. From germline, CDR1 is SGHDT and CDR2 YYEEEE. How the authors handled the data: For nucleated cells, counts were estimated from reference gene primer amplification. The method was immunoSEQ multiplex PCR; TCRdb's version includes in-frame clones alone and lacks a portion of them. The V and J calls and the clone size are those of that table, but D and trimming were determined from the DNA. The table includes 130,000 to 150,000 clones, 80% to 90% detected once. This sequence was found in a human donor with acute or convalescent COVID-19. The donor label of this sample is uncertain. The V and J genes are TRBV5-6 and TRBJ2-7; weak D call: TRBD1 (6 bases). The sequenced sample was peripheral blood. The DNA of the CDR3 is TGTGCCAGCAGCTCCACAGGGTTGCCGGGCGAGCAGTACTTC. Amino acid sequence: CASSSTGLPGEQYF.